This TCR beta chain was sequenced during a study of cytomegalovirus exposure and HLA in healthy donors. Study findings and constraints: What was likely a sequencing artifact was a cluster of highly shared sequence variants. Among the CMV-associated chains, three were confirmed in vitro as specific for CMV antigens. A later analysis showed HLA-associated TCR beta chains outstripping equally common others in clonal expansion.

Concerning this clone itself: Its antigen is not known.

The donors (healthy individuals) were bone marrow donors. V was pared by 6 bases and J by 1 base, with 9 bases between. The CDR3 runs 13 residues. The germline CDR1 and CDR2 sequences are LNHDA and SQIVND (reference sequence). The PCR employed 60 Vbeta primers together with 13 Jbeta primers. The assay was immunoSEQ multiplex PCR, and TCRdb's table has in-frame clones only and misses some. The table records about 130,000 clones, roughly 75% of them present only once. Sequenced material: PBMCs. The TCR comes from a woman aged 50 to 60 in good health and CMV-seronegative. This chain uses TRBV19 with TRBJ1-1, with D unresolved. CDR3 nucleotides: TGTGCCAGTAGGTATCGACAGAACACTGAAGCTTTCTTT. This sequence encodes CASRYRQNTEAFF.